This passage covers 24 T cell receptor beta chains from one sample sequenced in a study of PD-L1 blockade in urothelial cancer. Stated time point: pretreatment peripheral blood. The repertoire was sequenced with immunoSEQ multiplex PCR; TCRdb's copy has only in-frame clones and lacks some. The sample lists approximately 88,000 clones; 80% to 85% were seen once. Sequences were derived from PBMCs, sampled around atezolizumab (anti-PD-L1) treatment. The receptors stem from a man in his sixties with urothelial cancer.

The CDR3 DNA sequence: TGTGCCAGCAGCAAAGTCCCGGACAAGTACCGTCTCTCTACGTGGGGCTACACCTTC. Translation gives CASSKVPDKYRLSTWGYTF. The chain recombines TRBV21-1 with TRBJ1-2; the DNA was not used to check the table's D call, TRBD1. TRBV21-1 is a known pseudogene. This CDR3 is 19 amino acids long.

The CDR3 DNA is TGTGCCAGCAGTTTACTGGCCAACCCGAGCAATCAGCCCCAGCATTTT. Amino acids: CASSLLANPSNQPQHF. The chain uses TRBV27 and TRBJ1-5; D unclear. Between the trimmed V and J ends, which lost 2 bases and 1 base, there was a span of 12 bases. Germline values: CDR1 MNHEY, CDR2 SMNVEV (reference sequence). This CDR3 is 16 amino acids long.

The rearrangement uses TRBV11-2 and TRBJ2-2; 14 bases map to TRBD2. Germline lookup yields CDR1 SGHAT and CDR2 FQNNGV. V was clipped by 5 bases and J by 7 bases; unmatched bases: 9. This CDR3 region has 17 residues. CDR3 sequence: CASSGGLAGGRGGELFF. The CDR3 bases are TGTGCCAGCAGCGGAGGACTAGCGGGAGGCCGGGGCGGGGAGCTGTTTTTT.

The CDR3 here is CASSLSTGYTGELFF. CDR3 DNA: TGTGCCAGCAGCCTCTCGACAGGCTACACCGGGGAGCTGTTTTTT. The V call is TRBV5-4, the J call TRBJ2-2, with a weak D call TRBD1 (6 bases). The V and J ends lost 4 bases and 3 bases respectively, with 13 bases between them. CDR3 length: 15 residues. CDR1 is SGHNT and CDR2 is YYREEE in the germline V gene (reference sequence).

This chain joins TRBV5-1 and TRBJ2-7; 14 nucleotides align to TRBD2. The CDR3 is made up of 19 amino acids. J lost 0 bases, V lost 2 bases, and 10 bases had no gene match. In germline, CDR1 is SGHRS, CDR2 YFSETQ. CDR3 in DNA: TGCGCCAGCAGCTTAGCCGGGACTAGCGGGAGCGAGAGCTCCTACGAGCAGTACTTC. Encoded protein: CASSLAGTSGSESSYEQYF.

Concerning this clone: A read error may account for a junction end that differs from germline. This chain joins TRBV5-6 and TRBJ1-2; possibly TRBD1 for D (6 bases). Germline V gene sequence: CDR1 SGHDT, CDR2 YYEEEE. CDR3 length: 13 amino acids. This chain's CDR3 is CASSAGQTQTIAF. CDR3 sequence (DNA): TGTGCCAGCAGCGCCGGACAGACCCAAACTATCGCCTTC.

The chain carries TRBV5-1 and TRBJ2-7; D uncertain. There are 14 residues in the CDR3. The germline V gene encodes CDR1 SGHRS and CDR2 YFSETQ. Trimming took off 6 bases at V and 0 bases at J, with 13 bases between the two ends. CDR3 sequence reads: CASKPWAASYEQYF. CDR3 sequence (DNA): TGCGCCAGCAAACCATGGGCCGCCTCCTACGAGCAGTACTTC.

The chain uses TRBV7-8 and TRBJ2-7; 10 bases fit TRBD1. Germline lookup yields CDR1 SGHVS and CDR2 FQNEAQ. The CDR3 is 16 amino acids. The trim removed 5 bases at V and 2 bases at J, leaving 9 bases unmatched. The CDR3 reads CASSTETGGSPYEQYF. DNA of the CDR3: TGTGCCAGCAGCACCGAGACAGGGGGCTCCCCCTACGAGCAGTACTTC.

The chain combines TRBV5-1 with TRBJ2-3; tentative D call: TRBD1 (6 bases). V was cut by 7 bases and J by 2 bases, with 23 bases left in between. The CDR3 consists of 17 residues. Germline loops: CDR1 SGHRS, CDR2 YFSETQ. The DNA for the CDR3 is TGCGCCAGCTACAAGTACGGGGACAAAAGACCCACAGATACGCAGTATTTT. It is translated as CASYKYGDKRPTDTQYF.

This clone was seen a single time. The chain combines TRBV4-2 with TRBJ2-3, with 11 bases matching TRBD2. The CDR3 contains 17 residues. The germline gives CDR1 LGHNA, CDR2 YNFKEQ. J was trimmed by 3 bases and V by 3 bases; bases with no gene match: 8. DNA of the CDR3: TGTGCCAGCAGCCAGGGGGTTAGCGGGGGGGCAACAGATACGCAGTATTTT. Its translation is CASSQGVSGGATDTQYF.

This rearrangement joins TRBV19 to TRBJ1-1; tentative D call: TRBD1 (6 bases). Trimming took off 1 base at V and 1 base at J, with 13 bases between the two ends. This CDR3 has 16 amino acids. Germline-derived CDR1 and CDR2 are LNHDA and SQIVND (reference sequence). The CDR3 region has the DNA TGTGCCAGTAGTATAGTCGGGGGGGCGGGGAACACTGAAGCTTTCTTT. Its protein product is CASSIVGGAGNTEAFF.

The chain is built from TRBV19 and TRBJ1-1; TRBD1 might be the D (6 bases). Per the germline V gene, CDR1 is LNHDA and CDR2 is SQIVND (reference sequence). This CDR3 is built from 15 residues. V was trimmed by 5 bases and J by 6 bases, leaving 19 bases between them. This CDR3 is CASSGSGTFSSEAFF. The CDR3 DNA reads TGTGCCAGTAGTGGATCCGGGACATTTTCATCTGAAGCTTTCTTT.

V gene TRBV10-2 combines with J gene TRBJ1-5; 10 bases map to TRBD1. The V gene end was trimmed by 3 bases and the J gene end by 4 bases; junction bases not matched to a gene: 6. Looked up from germline, CDR1 is WSHSY and CDR2 is SAAADI. This CDR3 has 16 residues. The CDR3 reads CASSDPGQGINQPQHF. The CDR3 DNA is TGCGCCAGCAGTGACCCGGGACAGGGGATAAATCAGCCCCAGCATTTT.

As for this clone: Other DNA sequences in the same sample also yield this CDR3. The V call is TRBV5-4, the J call TRBJ2-7; 10 bases fit TRBD1. V was clipped by 3 bases and J by 6 bases; unmatched bases: 0. The CDR3 consists of 12 residues. Per the germline V gene, CDR1 is SGHNT and CDR2 is YYREEE (reference sequence). The CDR3 nucleotides are TGTGCCAGCAGCTGGACAGGGGGCGAGCAGTACTTC. As protein: CASSWTGGEQYF.

The chain combines TRBV27 with TRBJ2-3; the match to TRBD2 covers 7 bases. Germline V gene sequence: CDR1 MNHEY, CDR2 SMNVEV (reference sequence). CDR3 length: 15 residues. After removal of 2 bases from V and 0 bases from J, the junction contained 2 bases not matched to a gene. CDR3 residues: CASSLRRGSTDTQYF. Here the CDR3 DNA reads TGTGCCAGCAGTTTAAGGCGGGGGAGCACAGATACGCAGTATTTT.

The V gene is TRBV5-1, the J gene TRBJ2-1; D is possibly TRBD2 (6 bases). Trimming pared 0 bases from V and 9 bases from J, leaving 13 bases between. CDR1 and CDR2 (germline): SGHRS, YFSETQ. This CDR3 is 14 amino acids long. The DNA for the CDR3 is TGCGCCAGCAGCTTGGCTAGCGCCGTGGGTGAGCAGTTCTTC. Amino acids: CASSLASAVGEQFF.

The J gene is TRBJ2-1, the V gene TRBV28; maybe TRBD2 (6 bases). The CDR3 contains 16 residues. V dropped 5 bases and J dropped 7 bases, with 21 bases sitting between them. Germline assignment: CDR1 MDHEN and CDR2 SYDVKM. This CDR3 is CASSRPGLPRSNEQFF. DNA for the CDR3: TGTGCCAGCAGTCGACCGGGACTCCCCAGATCTAATGAGCAGTTCTTC.

The chain has TRBV19 and TRBJ1-4; D remains unclear. CDR1 and CDR2 (germline): LNHDA, SQIVND (reference sequence). The CDR3 extends over 12 amino acids. Between the trimmed V and J ends, which lost 11 bases and 11 bases, there was a span of 18 bases. The CDR3 nucleotides are TGTGCCTCCACGCCGGGGAGGGTTAAACTGTTTTTT. As protein: CASTPGRVKLFF.

V and J are TRBV25-1 and TRBJ1-4, with TRBD1 matching over 12 bases. Germline V gene sequence: CDR1 MGHDK, CDR2 SYGVNS. V shed 5 bases and J 3 bases; nucleotides not matched to a gene: 7. The CDR3 covers 17 residues. CDR3 sequence (DNA): TGTGCCAGCAGTCCCGGGACAGGGGGCCCGTCTAATGAAAAACTGTTTTTT. Its translation: CASSPGTGGPSNEKLFF. The variable domain in full, with the rest retrieved from reference TRBV25-1 and TRBJ1-4, is EADIYQTPRYLVIGTGKKITLECSQTMGHDKMYWYQQDPGMELHLIHYSYGVNSTEKGDLSSESTVSRIRTEHFPLTLESARPSHTSQYLCASSPGTGGPSNEKLFFGSGTQLSVL.

A few counts support this clone. The chain couples TRBV11-2 to TRBJ1-4; D is unclear. Trimming removed 5 bases at V and 6 bases at J, with 16 bases between. In germline, CDR1 is SGHAT, CDR2 FQNNGV. The length of the CDR3 is 15 residues. For the CDR3, the DNA is TGTGCCAGCAGCCCAACCGGGATCCGGTATGAAAAACTGTTTTTT. This encodes CASSPTGIRYEKLFF.

The V call is TRBV5-1, the J call TRBJ1-2, with D possibly TRBD1 on 6 matching bases. The CDR3 contains 15 residues. V lost 2 bases and J lost 3, with 14 bases in between. Germline CDR1 reads SGHRS; CDR2 reads YFSETQ. The CDR3 here is CASSLQGMPHYGYTF. Written as DNA, the CDR3 is TGCGCCAGCAGCTTACAGGGAATGCCCCACTATGGCTACACCTTC.

This chain links TRBV7-2 with TRBJ1-3; weak D call: TRBD1 (5 bases). CDR3 length equals 15 residues. CDR1 is SGHTA, CDR2 FQGNSA, per germline. V was clipped by 7 bases and J by 3 bases, with 16 bases between them. The CDR3 DNA reads TGTGCCAGCACCTCAACCGGGGGTGGTGGAAACACCATATATTTT. It translates to CASTSTGGGGNTIYF.

In this sample, this clone turned up once. This chain connects TRBV9 to TRBJ2-5, with 7 bases identical to TRBD2. Trimming at V came to 0 bases and at J to 4 bases, leaving 6 bases not matched to a gene. Per the germline V gene, CDR1 is SGDLS and CDR2 is YYNGEE. This CDR3 has 15 amino acids. The CDR3 sequence: CASSVGGGELETQYF. CDR3 coding DNA: TGTGCCAGCAGCGTAGGTGGGGGGGAACTAGAGACCCAGTACTTC.

This chain uses TRBV21-1 with TRBJ2-5; the table's D gene call, TRBD1, was not cross checked with the DNA. TRBV21-1 represents a pseudogene. The CDR3 is 14 amino acids. The DNA of the CDR3 is TGTGCCAGCATCTGGGGGACAGGGGGGGAGACCCAGTACTTC. Translating gives CASIWGTGGETQYF.